A single sample gave rise to the 14 T cell receptor beta chains below, sequenced in a study of T cell changes during pregnancy in multiple sclerosis. TCRdb's table, derived via immunoSEQ multiplex PCR, lists solely in-frame clones and lacks some. Counted here are 40,000 or so clones, 75% to 95% occurring once; the ten biggest clones make up over 6.5%. The sample consisted of CD8+ T cells from peripheral blood mononuclear cells, taken before pregnancy. These receptors all stem from a female donor with multiple sclerosis, enrolled in a pregnancy study.

The CDR3 region has the DNA TGTGCCAGCAGTTGGGGGAGGAGTGGGACCTCCTACGAGCAGTACTTC. The encoded protein is CASSWGRSGTSYEQYF. The chain carries TRBV27 and TRBJ2-7, with D perhaps TRBD2 (6 bases). Trimming left V 4 bases short and J 0 bases short, with 16 bases between. Per germline, CDR1 MNHEY and CDR2 SMNVEV (reference sequence). The CDR3 extends over 16 amino acids.

The V and J genes are TRBV27 and TRBJ1-2; D not resolved. The germline gives CDR1 MNHEY, CDR2 SMNVEV (reference sequence). V lost 5 bases and J 7 bases, leaving 17 bases between the germline ends. The CDR3 loop spans 14 amino acids. The CDR3 spells CASSPFWGGGGYTF. In DNA, the CDR3 is TGTGCCAGCAGTCCCTTTTGGGGAGGAGGTGGCTACACCTTC.

By sample fraction, this clone is medium-sized. The chain uses TRBV5-1 and TRBJ1-5; TRBD1 is a possible D gene (6 bases). Deletions cut 2 bases from V and 5 bases from J, with 8 bases between. The germline CDR1 and CDR2 sequences are SGHRS and YFSETQ. This CDR3 has 13 amino acids. The CDR3 loop reads CASSFEGDQPQHF. The DNA of the CDR3 is TGCGCCAGCAGCTTCGAGGGGGATCAGCCCCAGCATTTT.

V and J are TRBV13 and TRBJ2-5, with 8 bases lining up with TRBD2. CDR3 size: 14 residues. Germline V gene sequence: CDR1 PRHDT, CDR2 FYEKMQ (reference sequence). The ends lost 5 bases at V and 2 bases at J; junction bases unmatched: 4. For the CDR3, the DNA is TGTGCCAGCAGCCCCGGGGGGGCGCAAGAGACCCAGTACTTC. It is translated as CASSPGGAQETQYF.

The chain has TRBV7-9 and TRBJ2-1; D is unresolved. The CDR3 runs to 13 residues. Germline V gives CDR1 SEHNR, CDR2 FQNEAQ (reference sequence). V lost 4 bases and J 5 bases, leaving 9 bases between the germline ends. CDR3 amino acids: CASSYEENNEQFF. For the CDR3, the DNA is TGTGCCAGCAGCTACGAGGAAAACAATGAGCAGTTCTTC.

The chain employs TRBV5-1 and TRBJ1-1, with D hard to call. Trimming shortened V by 4 bases and J by 0 bases, and 7 bases separated the two germline ends. Germline V gives CDR1 SGHRS, CDR2 YFSETQ. CDR3 length: 13 residues. The CDR3 nucleotides read TGCGCCAGCAGCCTTAGCATGAACACTGAAGCTTTCTTT. This encodes CASSLSMNTEAFF.

This chain joins TRBV7-9 and TRBJ1-2; tentative D call: TRBD1 (6 bases). CDR3 size: 14 residues. V lost 2 bases and J lost 8, with 15 bases in between. CDR1 is SEHNR and CDR2 is FQNEAQ in the germline V gene (reference sequence). In DNA, the CDR3 is TGTGCCAGCAGCTTATCGACAGGCAACGAAGGCTACACCTTC. This codes for CASSLSTGNEGYTF.

The chain uses TRBV30 and TRBJ2-5; D remains unclear. V gave up 5 bases and J gave up 5 bases, with 9 bases separating them. The CDR3 has 11 residues. Germline values: CDR1 GTSNPN, CDR2 SVGIG (reference sequence). The CDR3, as DNA: TGTGCCTGGGAAACTGAGGAGACCCAGTACTTC. It codes for CAWETEETQYF.

This clone was counted a single time. The chain links TRBV27 to TRBJ2-7; weak D call: TRBD2 (6 bases). Between the trimmed V and J ends, which lost 6 bases and 6 bases, there was a span of 9 bases. The CDR3 length is 11 residues. Germline V lookup: CDR1 MNHEY, CDR2 SMNVEV (reference sequence). The CDR3 DNA reads as TGTGCCAGCAGCCTGGGGGGCGAGCAGTACTTC. Encoded protein: CASSLGGEQYF.

The rearrangement joins TRBV4-3 to TRBJ2-1, with D possibly being TRBD2 (5 bases). The CDR3 extends over 15 amino acids. Germline V CDR1 and CDR2: LGHNA, YSLEER. The V and J ends lost 1 base and 8 bases respectively, with 15 bases between them. In DNA form, the CDR3 reads TGCGCCAGCAGCCAAGGTCACACCTCGGGGTATGAGCAGTTCTTC. This codes for CASSQGHTSGYEQFF.

J is TRBJ1-1 and V is TRBV23-1, with TRBD1 identical over 10 bases. TRBV23-1 is assigned to the ORF class and has an uncertain function. The CDR3 runs 15 residues. Trimming removed 4 bases from V and 1 base from J; junction bases left unmatched: 3. The CDR3 sequence: CASSLGQGENTEAFF. CDR3 sequence (DNA): TGCGCCAGCAGTCTTGGACAGGGGGAGAACACTGAAGCTTTCTTT.

This clone has only one observation. Relative to the germline gene, one junction end is altered; a read error may explain this. V gene TRBV18 combines with J gene TRBJ2-2; D is undetermined. This CDR3 is built from 15 residues. Looked up from germline, CDR1 is KGHSH and CDR2 is LQKENI. This chain's CDR3 is CASSPQRANTGELFF. CDR3 coding DNA: TGTGCCAGTTCACCACAGAGAGCGAACACCGGGGAGCTGTTTTTT.

The V call is TRBV27, the J call TRBJ2-7, with D unclear. The V gene's germline CDR1 is MNHEY and CDR2 SMNVEV (reference sequence). V shed 7 bases and J shed 1 base, with 5 bases lying between them. This CDR3 contains 11 residues. The CDR3 loop is CASTGSYEQYF. For the CDR3, the DNA is TGTGCCAGCACAGGATCCTACGAGCAGTACTTC.

The chain combines TRBV2 with TRBJ2-1; TRBD1 aligns across 9 bases. Germline trimming cut 6 bases from V and 4 bases from J; bases unmatched to any gene: 7. Germline V gives CDR1 SNHLY, CDR2 FYNNEI. This CDR3 has 15 residues. The CDR3 region has the DNA TGTGCCAGCAGCAGCCTGACAGGGGGTTACAATGAGCAGTTCTTC. Protein product: CASSSLTGGYNEQFF.